These 28 T cell receptor beta chains were all obtained from the same sample, sequenced in a study of early T cells in non-severe SARS-CoV-2 infection. TCRdb reanalysed the 5' RACE reads using MiXCR and keeps one entry per CDR3 protein. Among some 82,000 distinct CDR3 sequences listed, 5.5% to 7.5% were seen once. The sequenced material came from whole blood. The receptor source for this set is an adult who was a healthcare worker with PCR-confirmed SARS-CoV-2 infection or an uninfected control (not recorded which).

This clonotype was counted a few times. The rearrangement joins TRBV5-1 to TRBJ2-5, with D perhaps assigned TRBD1 or TRBD2 (5 bases each). V was trimmed by 4 bases and J by 2 bases, leaving 12 bases between them. CDR3 length: 14 amino acids. Per germline, CDR1 SGHRS and CDR2 YFSETQ. In DNA form, the CDR3 reads TGCGCCAGCAGCCCCGGTGGGGGACAAGAGACCCAGTACTTC. This translates into CASSPGGGQETQYF.

The chain joins TRBV3-1 to TRBJ1-1; possibly TRBD1 for D (6 bases). In germline, CDR1 is LGHDT, CDR2 YNNKEL (reference sequence). This CDR3 is built from 14 residues. Trimming took off 4 bases at V and 7 bases at J, with 16 bases between the two ends. CDR3 loop: CASSPPHREREAFF. Written as DNA, the CDR3 is TGTGCCAGCAGCCCCCCCCACAGGGAGCGTGAAGCTTTCTTT.

This clonotype occurred many times. V usage is TRBV5-4 and J usage is TRBJ1-1; no reliable D call. V lost 0 bases to trimming and J lost 3 bases, with 9 bases between them. Germline-derived CDR1 and CDR2 are SGHNT and YYREEE (reference sequence). The length of the CDR3 is 14 residues. In DNA, the CDR3 is TGTGCCAGCAGCTTGGCCCTCGGGGACACTGAAGCTTTCTTT. Translated: CASSLALGDTEAFF. The entire variable domain, with the rest obtained from reference TRBV5-4 and TRBJ1-1, is as follows: ETGVTQSPTHLIKTRGQQVTLRCSSQSGHNTVSWYQQALGQGPQFIFQYYREEENGRGNFPPRFSGLQFPNYSSELNVNALELDDSALYLCASSLALGDTEAFFGQGTRLTVV.

This clonotype was detected a few times. The genes are TRBV19 and TRBJ2-3, with 8 bases that match TRBD1. The V gene's germline CDR1 is LNHDA and CDR2 SQIVND (reference sequence). V was clipped by 5 bases and J by 5 bases; unmatched bases: 6. This CDR3 has 14 amino acids. CDR3 loop: CASSRTGSGDTQYF. DNA of the CDR3: TGTGCCAGTAGTCGGACAGGGTCGGGAGATACGCAGTATTTT.

This clonotype was seen at least ten times. The V gene is TRBV24-1, the J gene TRBJ2-3; possibly TRBD2 for D (5 bases). Trimming pared 5 bases from V and 2 bases from J, leaving 10 bases between. The CDR3 has 14 amino acids. CDR1 KGHDR and CDR2 SFDVKD come from the germline V gene. The CDR3 bases are TGTGCCACCAGTGTAAAGACTAACACAGATACGCAGTATTTT. It codes for CATSVKTNTDTQYF.

In this sample, this clonotype turned up a few times. CDR3 nucleotide sequence: TGCAGCGTCGCGGGAGCCCCTAGCACAGATACGCAGTATTTT. Translating it yields CSVAGAPSTDTQYF. The gene calls are TRBV29-1 and TRBJ2-3; 7 nucleotides line up with TRBD2. After removal of 6 bases from V and 0 bases from J, the junction contained 6 bases not matched to a gene. The CDR3 runs to 14 residues. From germline, CDR1 is SQVTM and CDR2 ANQGSEA.

This clonotype was picked up many times. J is TRBJ2-7 and V is TRBV4-3; TRBD2 agrees at 11 bases. With V trimmed by 3 bases and J by 2 bases, 3 bases remained unmatched. Germline lookup yields CDR1 LGHNA and CDR2 YSLEER. There are 15 residues in the CDR3. CDR3 in DNA: TGCGCCAGCAGCCAGGGACTAGCGGAGCCCTACGAGCAGTACTTC. The encoded protein is CASSQGLAEPYEQYF.

The chain couples TRBV24-1 to TRBJ1-3; D ambiguous. The CDR3 loop spans 18 amino acids. Trimming shortened V by 0 bases and J by 0 bases, and 14 bases separated the two germline ends. Germline lookup yields CDR1 KGHDR and CDR2 SFDVKD. CDR3 DNA: TGTGCCACCAGTGATTTGACAGCTGATACTAACTCTGGAAACACCATATATTTT. Translated, it gives CATSDLTADTNSGNTIYF.

This clonotype was detected many times. This rearrangement joins TRBV7-6 to TRBJ2-2; TRBD1 agrees at 7 bases. The length of the CDR3 is 13 residues. Germline assignment: CDR1 SGHVS and CDR2 FNYEAQ. The V gene end was trimmed by 6 bases and the J gene end by 5 bases; junction bases not matched to a gene: 3. CDR3 loop: CASRSTGTGELFF. The CDR3 DNA is TGTGCCAGCAGATCGACAGGGACCGGGGAGCTGTTTTTT. The entire variable domain, with the rest obtained from reference TRBV7-6 and TRBJ2-2, is as follows: GAGVSQSPRYKVTKRGQDVALRCDPISGHVSLYWYRQALGQGPEFLTYFNYEAQQDKSGLPNDRFSAERPEGSISTLTIQRTEQRDSAMYRCASRSTGTGELFFGEGSRLTVL.

This rearrangement joins TRBV29-1 to TRBJ1-1; D is unclear. CDR3 length: 13 residues. Germline V gives CDR1 SQVTM, CDR2 ANQGSEA. The V and J ends lost 4 bases and 4 bases respectively, with 13 bases between them. CDR3 nucleotide sequence: TGCAGCGTTGTATCACAGCCAGGCACTGAAGCTTTCTTT. Translation: CSVVSQPGTEAFF.

In its sample, this clonotype was seen many times. V gene TRBV6-6 combines with J gene TRBJ2-5; no reliable D call. Germline V gives CDR1 MNHNY, CDR2 SVGAGI (reference sequence). V was trimmed by 5 bases and J by 2 bases, leaving 9 bases between them. This CDR3 is built from 13 residues. CDR3 sequence: CASSEAVQETQYF. The CDR3 region has the DNA TGTGCCAGCAGTGAGGCAGTACAAGAGACCCAGTACTTC.

This clonotype came up many times. The CDR3 reads CASSQGTGDLEKLFF. The CDR3 DNA sequence: TGTGCCAGCAGCCAAGGGACAGGGGACCTCGAAAAACTGTTTTTT. The chain combines TRBV3-1 with TRBJ1-4, with 9 positions matching TRBD1. V was clipped by 1 base and J by 8 bases; unmatched bases: 5. The CDR3 consists of 15 residues. Per germline, CDR1 LGHDT and CDR2 YNNKEL (reference sequence).

The V gene is TRBV5-4, the J gene TRBJ2-7; weak D call: TRBD1 (6 bases). Trimming left V 3 bases short and J 0 bases short, with 16 bases between. The CDR3 is 16 residues long. CDR1 SGHNT and CDR2 YYREEE come from the germline V gene (reference sequence). Here the CDR3 reads CASSSPEQGSSYEQYF. The CDR3 DNA reads TGTGCCAGCAGCTCACCAGAACAGGGCAGCTCCTACGAGCAGTACTTC.

The chain is built from TRBV11-2 and TRBJ2-3, with D unresolved. The CDR3 length is 14 residues. Per the germline V gene, CDR1 is SGHAT and CDR2 is FQNNGV. V lost 4 bases to trimming and J lost 2 bases, with 10 bases between them. The chain's CDR3 is CASSSGPATDTQYF. In DNA form, the CDR3 reads TGTGCCAGCAGCTCCGGACCTGCCACAGATACGCAGTATTTT.

Many counts were recorded for this clonotype. This sequence joins TRBV18 and TRBJ1-1, with D tentatively TRBD1 (5 bases). There are 15 residues in the CDR3. Germline lookup yields CDR1 KGHSH and CDR2 LQKENI. Between the trimmed V and J ends, which lost 4 bases and 1 base, there was a span of 13 bases. CDR3 DNA sequence: TGTGCCAGCTCACGGGCTGAGACAGAGAACACTGAAGCTTTCTTT. Translated, it gives CASSRAETENTEAFF.

This clonotype was found a few times. The chain joins TRBV7-2 to TRBJ2-7, with D possibly TRBD2 on 5 matching bases. The CDR3 is 15 residues long. From germline, CDR1 is SGHTA and CDR2 FQGNSA. The germline V and J ends were trimmed by 4 bases and 4 bases, with 17 bases remaining between them. The CDR3 loop is CASSSFRSSLYEQYF. As DNA, the CDR3 is TGTGCCAGCAGCTCGTTTAGGTCTAGCTTGTACGAGCAGTACTTC.

This clonotype was seen repeatedly, ten times or more. The chain joins TRBV6-6 to TRBJ2-2; D gene uncertain. The germline CDR1 and CDR2 sequences are MNHNY and SVGAGI (reference sequence). V was trimmed by 2 bases and J by 4 bases, leaving 8 bases between them. This CDR3 region has 14 residues. The CDR3 spells CASSYRLGTGELFF. CDR3 coding DNA: TGTGCCAGCAGTTACAGATTGGGCACCGGGGAGCTGTTTTTT.

This clonotype has a count of ten or more. The chain combines TRBV29-1 with TRBJ2-3; D is ambiguous. Germline CDR1 SQVTM, CDR2 ANQGSEA. V was cut by 4 bases and J by 1 base, with 9 bases left in between. The CDR3 spans 13 residues. CDR3 sequence (DNA): TGCAGCGTTGGCGCAGCCCGCACAGATACGCAGTATTTT. It codes for CSVGAARTDTQYF.

This clonotype was counted many times. V is TRBV18 and J is TRBJ1-1; D gene unclear. Looked up from germline, CDR1 is KGHSH and CDR2 is LQKENI. The CDR3 is 13 residues long. V dropped 2 bases and J dropped 0 bases, with 4 bases sitting between them. The CDR3 region has the DNA TGTGCCAGCTCACCAGACGTGAACACTGAAGCTTTCTTT. Protein: CASSPDVNTEAFF.

This clonotype was counted ten times or more. The CDR3 carries no conserved terminal phenylalanine or tryptophan, so it likely arises from a read error. The chain recombines TRBV3-1 with TRBJ1-1; tentative D call: TRBD1 (6 bases). The CDR3 has 15 amino acids. V was trimmed by 4 bases and J by 1 base, leaving 13 bases between them. Germline V gene sequence: CDR1 LGHDT, CDR2 YNNKEL (reference sequence). The CDR3 loop is CASSREDSTNTEAFC. In DNA form, the CDR3 reads TGTGCCAGCAGCCGAGAGGACAGTACGAACACTGAAGCTTTCTGT.

This clonotype was recorded many times. This chain links TRBV3-1 with TRBJ2-7; 8 bases are a match to TRBD1. Germline V gene data show CDR1 as LGHDT and CDR2 as YNNKEL (reference sequence). The CDR3 is 14 amino acids. The junction had 4 bases not matched to a gene; V was cut back by 2 bases and J by 4 bases. CDR3 nucleotide sequence: TGTGCCAGCAGCCAAATGACAGGGGAATACGAGCAGTACTTC. Protein product: CASSQMTGEYEQYF.

This clonotype has at least ten counts. The gene calls are TRBV11-2 and TRBJ2-2; tentative D call: TRBD1 (6 bases). Germline V gene lookup returns CDR1 SGHAT and CDR2 FQNNGV. The V end lost 1 base, the J end lost 1 base, and 13 bases lay between the germline ends. This CDR3 is 17 amino acids long. The CDR3 spells CASSLVRTVMNTGELFF. The CDR3 bases are TGTGCCAGCAGCTTAGTGAGGACAGTCATGAACACCGGGGAGCTGTTTTTT.

This clonotype was seen repeatedly, ten times or more. This CDR3 reads CASSQLGLTGASDEQYF. CDR3 DNA sequence: TGTGCCAGTAGCCAATTAGGGCTGACAGGGGCGAGCGACGAGCAGTACTTC. This chain links TRBV19 with TRBJ2-7; TRBD1 agrees at 8 bases. V trimming: 6 bases; J trimming: 5 bases; junction bases outside the gene matches: 18. CDR1 and CDR2 from the germline V gene are LNHDA and SQIVND (reference sequence). The length of the CDR3 is 17 residues.

This clonotype was seen at least ten times. The V call is TRBV20-1, the J call TRBJ2-3; 13 bases align to TRBD2. Looked up from germline, CDR1 is DFQATT and CDR2 is SNEGSKA (reference sequence). The CDR3 loop spans 17 amino acids. The V gene end was trimmed by 3 bases and the J gene end by 3 bases; junction bases not matched to a gene: 9. CDR3 nucleotides: TGCAGTGCTAGTGGGTGGACTAGCGGGAGACTTACAGATACGCAGTATTTT. Amino acids: CSASGWTSGRLTDTQYF.

This clonotype occurred many times. V and J are TRBV4-2 and TRBJ1-2, with 8 bases lining up with TRBD1. The germline V gene has CDR1 LGHNA and CDR2 YNFKEQ. V was clipped by 4 bases and J by 5 bases; unmatched bases: 9. The CDR3 contains 15 residues. The DNA of the CDR3 is TGTGCCAGCAGCCGAGACAGGGGTGTAGGGTATGGCTACACCTTC. This translates into CASSRDRGVGYGYTF.

This clonotype was observed once. At one end the junction does not follow the germline gene, possibly because of a read error. The chain couples TRBV5-5 to TRBJ2-1; perhaps TRBD2 as D (6 bases). CDR3 length: 14 residues. Germline V gene data show CDR1 as SGHKS and CDR2 as YYEKEE (reference sequence). CDR3 in amino acids: CVSSLGPGRNEQFF. The DNA of the CDR3 is TGTGTCAGCAGCTTGGGGCCAGGGAGGAATGAGCAGTTCTTC.

This clonotype was counted a few times. The V call is TRBV19, the J call TRBJ2-1; a possible D gene is TRBD1 (5 bases). CDR1 and CDR2 from the germline V gene are LNHDA and SQIVND (reference sequence). V lost 4 bases and J 5 bases, leaving 15 bases between the germline ends. This CDR3 region has 15 residues. The CDR3 coding sequence is TGTGCCAGTAGTAACCCCCCGCAGGGCAACAATGAGCAGTTCTTC. It yields the protein CASSNPPQGNNEQFF. The whole variable domain, remainder taken from reference TRBV19 and TRBJ2-1, is DGGITQSPKYLFRKEGQNVTLSCEQNLNHDAMYWYRQDPGQGLRLIYYSQIVNDFQKGDIAEGYSVSREKKESFPLTVTSAQKNPTAFYLCASSNPPQGNNEQFFGPGTRLTVL.

This clonotype was seen repeatedly, ten times or more. V gene TRBV6-5 combines with J gene TRBJ2-7; 7 nucleotides align to TRBD1. CDR1 and CDR2 from the germline V gene are MNHEY and SVGAGI. Germline trimming cut 6 bases from V and 3 bases from J; bases unmatched to any gene: 11. The CDR3 consists of 15 residues. CDR3 loop: CASSPKTGTVYEQYF. Here the CDR3 DNA reads TGTGCCAGCAGCCCTAAGACAGGGACAGTCTACGAGCAGTACTTC.